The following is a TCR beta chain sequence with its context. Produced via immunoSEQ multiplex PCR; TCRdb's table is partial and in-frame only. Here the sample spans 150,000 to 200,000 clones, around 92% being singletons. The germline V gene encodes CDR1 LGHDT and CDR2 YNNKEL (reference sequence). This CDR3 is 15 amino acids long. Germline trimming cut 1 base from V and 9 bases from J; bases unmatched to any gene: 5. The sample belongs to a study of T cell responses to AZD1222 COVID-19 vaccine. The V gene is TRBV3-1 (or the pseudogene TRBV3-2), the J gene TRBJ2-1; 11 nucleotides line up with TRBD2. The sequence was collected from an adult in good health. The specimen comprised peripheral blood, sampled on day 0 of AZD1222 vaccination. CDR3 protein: CASSQGLAGGSEQFF. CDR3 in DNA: TGTGCCAGCAGCCAAGGGCTAGCGGGGGGTAGTGAGCAGTTCTTC.